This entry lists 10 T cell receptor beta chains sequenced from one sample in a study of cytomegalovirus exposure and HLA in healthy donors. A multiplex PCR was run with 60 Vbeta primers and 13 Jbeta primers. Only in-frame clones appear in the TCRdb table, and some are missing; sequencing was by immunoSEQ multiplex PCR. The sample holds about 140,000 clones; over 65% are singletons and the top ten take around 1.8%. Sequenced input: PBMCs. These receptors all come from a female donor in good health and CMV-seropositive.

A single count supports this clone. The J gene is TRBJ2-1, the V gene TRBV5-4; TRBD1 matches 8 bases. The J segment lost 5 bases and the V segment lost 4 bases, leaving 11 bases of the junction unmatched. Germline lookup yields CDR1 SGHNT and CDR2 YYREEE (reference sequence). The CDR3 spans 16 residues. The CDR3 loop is CASSQPRGRGDNEQFF. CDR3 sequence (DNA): TGTGCCAGCAGCCAGCCCAGGGGGCGGGGAGACAATGAGCAGTTCTTC. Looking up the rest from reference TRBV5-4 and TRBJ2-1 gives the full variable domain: ETGVTQSPTHLIKTRGQQVTLRCSSQSGHNTVSWYQQALGQGPQFIFQYYREEENGRGNFPPRFSGLQFPNYSSELNVNALELDDSALYLCASSQPRGRGDNEQFFGPGTRLTVL.

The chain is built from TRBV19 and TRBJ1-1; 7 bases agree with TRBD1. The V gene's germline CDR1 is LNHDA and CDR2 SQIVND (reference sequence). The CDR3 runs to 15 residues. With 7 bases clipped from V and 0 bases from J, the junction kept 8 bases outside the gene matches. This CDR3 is CASTKGAAMNTEAFF. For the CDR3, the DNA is TGTGCCAGTACCAAGGGGGCGGCAATGAACACTGAAGCTTTCTTT.

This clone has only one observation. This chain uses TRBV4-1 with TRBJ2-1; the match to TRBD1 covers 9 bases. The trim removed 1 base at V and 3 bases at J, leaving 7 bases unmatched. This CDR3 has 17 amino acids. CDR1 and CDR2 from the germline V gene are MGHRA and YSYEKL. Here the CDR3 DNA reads TGCGCCAGCAGCCAAGCATTGGGACAGGGAGGCTACAATGAGCAGTTCTTC. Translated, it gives CASSQALGQGGYNEQFF.

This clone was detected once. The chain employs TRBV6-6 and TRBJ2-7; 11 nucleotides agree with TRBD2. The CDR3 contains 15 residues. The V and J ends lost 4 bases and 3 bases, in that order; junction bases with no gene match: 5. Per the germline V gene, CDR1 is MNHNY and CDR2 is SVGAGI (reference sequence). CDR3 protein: CASSSVAGGLYEQYF. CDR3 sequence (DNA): TGTGCCAGCAGTTCCGTAGCGGGAGGGCTCTACGAGCAGTACTTC.

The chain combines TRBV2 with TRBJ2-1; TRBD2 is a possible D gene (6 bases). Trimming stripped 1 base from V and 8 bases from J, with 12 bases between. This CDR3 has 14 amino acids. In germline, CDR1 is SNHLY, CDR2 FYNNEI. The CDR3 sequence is CASSEVGGGDEQFF. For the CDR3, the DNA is TGTGCCAGCAGTGAAGTTGGCGGCGGGGATGAGCAGTTCTTC.

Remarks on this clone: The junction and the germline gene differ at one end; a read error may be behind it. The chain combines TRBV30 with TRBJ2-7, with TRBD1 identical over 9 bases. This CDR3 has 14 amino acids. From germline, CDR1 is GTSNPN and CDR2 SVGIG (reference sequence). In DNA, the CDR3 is TGTGCCCGGAGTCCCGTGACAGGGGGCTACGAGCAGTACTTC. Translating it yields CARSPVTGGYEQYF.

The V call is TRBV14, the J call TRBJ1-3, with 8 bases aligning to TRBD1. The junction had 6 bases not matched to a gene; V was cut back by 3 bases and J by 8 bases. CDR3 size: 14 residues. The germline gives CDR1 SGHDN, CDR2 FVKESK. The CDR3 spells CASSHDDRGHTIYF. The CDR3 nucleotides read TGTGCCAGCAGCCACGACGACAGGGGACACACCATATATTTT. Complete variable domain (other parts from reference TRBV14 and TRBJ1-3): EAGVTQFPSHSVIEKGQTVTLRCDPISGHDNLYWYRRVMGKEIKFLLHFVKESKQDESGMPNNRFLAERTGGTYSTLKVQPAELEDSGVYFCASSHDDRGHTIYFGEGSWLTVV.

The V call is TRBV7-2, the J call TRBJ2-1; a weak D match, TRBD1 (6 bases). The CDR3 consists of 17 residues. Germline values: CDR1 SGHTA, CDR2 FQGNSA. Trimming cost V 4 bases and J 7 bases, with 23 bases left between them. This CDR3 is CASSSPITGMQGNEQFF. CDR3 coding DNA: TGTGCCAGCAGCTCCCCGATCACAGGAATGCAGGGGAATGAGCAGTTCTTC.

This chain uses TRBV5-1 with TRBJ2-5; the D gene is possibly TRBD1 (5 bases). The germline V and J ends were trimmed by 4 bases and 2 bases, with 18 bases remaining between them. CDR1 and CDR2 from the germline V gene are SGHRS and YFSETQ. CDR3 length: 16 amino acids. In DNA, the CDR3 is TGCGCCAGCAGCGGGGAAGGGGTGGTTCGTCAAGAGACCCAGTACTTC. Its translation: CASSGEGVVRQETQYF.

This chain's CDR3 is CASSPGQGNEQFF. In DNA form, the CDR3 reads TGTGCCAGCAGCCCGGGACAGGGAAATGAGCAGTTCTTC. This chain connects TRBV5-4 to TRBJ2-1; the match to TRBD1 covers 9 bases. The CDR3 has 13 amino acids. V was pared by 4 bases and J by 7 bases, with 3 bases of the junction left unmatched. In germline, CDR1 is SGHNT, CDR2 YYREEE (reference sequence).